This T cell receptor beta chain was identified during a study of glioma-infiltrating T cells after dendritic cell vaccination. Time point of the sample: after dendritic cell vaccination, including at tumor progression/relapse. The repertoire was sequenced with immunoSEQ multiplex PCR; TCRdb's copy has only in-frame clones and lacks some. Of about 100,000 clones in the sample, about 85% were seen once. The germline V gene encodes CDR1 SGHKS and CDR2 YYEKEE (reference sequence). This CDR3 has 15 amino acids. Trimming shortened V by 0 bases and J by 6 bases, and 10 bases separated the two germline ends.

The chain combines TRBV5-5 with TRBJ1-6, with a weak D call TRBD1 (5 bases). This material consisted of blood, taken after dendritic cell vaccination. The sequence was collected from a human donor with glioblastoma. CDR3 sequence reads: CASSLVGHPNSPLHF. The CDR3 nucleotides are TGTGCCAGCAGCTTGGTGGGGCACCCTAATTCACCCCTCCACTTT.